Many counts were recorded for the clone carrying this TCR beta chain. Its specificity is not known. This specimen belongs to a study of early T cells in non-severe SARS-CoV-2 infection. Study context: The chains were unpaired, and the sequenced material was bulk RNA from unsorted whole blood. Notes on the study in general: VDJdb matches were skewed toward anti-spike CD8 T cell responses.

Germline CDR1 reads SNHLY; CDR2 reads FYNNEI. The CDR3 runs to 13 residues. Researchers attached unique molecular identifiers to individual cDNA molecules. From the 5' RACE reads, TCRdb called clonotypes with MiXCR, one entry per CDR3 protein. The table lists 50,000 to 55,000 distinct CDR3 sequences, 9.3% of them singletons. Sequenced: whole blood. The chain carries TRBV2 and TRBJ2-1; TRBD2 agrees at 8 bases. This clonotype was obtained from an adult who was a healthcare worker with PCR-confirmed SARS-CoV-2 infection or an uninfected control (not recorded which). This CDR3 reads CTSRGGSYNEQFF. The DNA of the CDR3 is TGTACGAGTCGGGGGGGCTCCTACAATGAGCAGTTCTTC.